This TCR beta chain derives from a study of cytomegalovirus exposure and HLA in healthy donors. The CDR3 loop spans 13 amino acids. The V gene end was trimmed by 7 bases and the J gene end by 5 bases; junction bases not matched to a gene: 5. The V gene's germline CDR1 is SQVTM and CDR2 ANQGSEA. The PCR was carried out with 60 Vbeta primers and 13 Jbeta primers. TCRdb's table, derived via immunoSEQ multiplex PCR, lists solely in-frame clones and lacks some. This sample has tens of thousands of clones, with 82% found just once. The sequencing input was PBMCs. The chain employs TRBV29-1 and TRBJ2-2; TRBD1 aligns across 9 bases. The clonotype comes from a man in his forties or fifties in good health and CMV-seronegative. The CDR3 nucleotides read TGCAGCGCCACAGGGGGCCGGACCGGGGAGCTGTTTTTT. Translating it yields CSATGGRTGELFF.